One T cell receptor (beta chain) is described in this entry. Its cognate antigen is unknown. This entry belongs to a study of vaccination effects on CD4 cells after COVID-19. Here immunoSEQ multiplex PCR was the method, and the copy in TCRdb shows in-frame clones only, minus some. Among tens of thousands of clones listed, around four fifths were seen once. After expansion with viral peptide pools in the ViraFEST assay, antigen-specific CD4+ T cells were sequenced. Culturing for around ten days preceded CD4+ T cell isolation. Subjects were given two BNT162b2 or mRNA-1273 vaccine doses. The source was CD4+ T cells from PBMCs cultured with HCoV-OC43 spike peptides, collected after COVID-19 vaccination. Documented subset: HCoV-OC43 spike overlapping peptide pool stimulation. The sequence was obtained from a human donor who received a COVID-19 vaccine.

CDR3 nucleotides: TGCGCCAGCAGCCAGGGGACGACCGGGGAGCTGTTTTTT. Its protein product is CASSQGTTGELFF. The V call is TRBV4-1, the J call TRBJ2-2; tentatively, D is TRBD1 or TRBD2 (5 bases each). Germline CDR1 is MGHRA and CDR2 is YSYEKL. V was cut by 3 bases and J by 5 bases, with 7 bases left in between. This CDR3 contains 13 residues.